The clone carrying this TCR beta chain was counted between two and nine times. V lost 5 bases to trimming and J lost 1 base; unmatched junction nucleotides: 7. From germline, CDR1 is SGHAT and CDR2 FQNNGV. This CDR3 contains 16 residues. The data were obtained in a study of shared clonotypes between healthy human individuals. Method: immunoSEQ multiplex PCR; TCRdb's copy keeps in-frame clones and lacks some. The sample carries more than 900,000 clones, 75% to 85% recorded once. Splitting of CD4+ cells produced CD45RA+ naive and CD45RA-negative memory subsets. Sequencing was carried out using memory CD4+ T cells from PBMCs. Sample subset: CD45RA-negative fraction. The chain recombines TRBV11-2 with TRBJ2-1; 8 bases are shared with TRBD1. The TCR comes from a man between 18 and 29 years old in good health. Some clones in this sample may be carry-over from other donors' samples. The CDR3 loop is CASSQRGDRSYNEQFF. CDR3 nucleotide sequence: TGTGCCAGCAGCCAAAGGGGGGACAGGTCCTACAATGAGCAGTTCTTC. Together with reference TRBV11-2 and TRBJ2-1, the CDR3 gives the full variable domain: EAGVAQSPRYKIIEKRQSVAFWCNPISGHATLYWYQQILGQGPKLLIQFQNNGVVDDSQLPKDRFSAERLKGVDSTLKIQPAKLEDSAVYLCASSQRGDRSYNEQFFGPGTRLTVL.